This entry features one TCR beta chain sequence. What it recognizes is unknown. With a J-beta primer mix and a sample-barcoded 5' primer, a second PCR ran about 7 to 12 cycles. TCRdb used MiXCR to reprocess the 5' RACE reads, holding one entry per CDR3 protein. The repertoire has around 1,500,000 distinct CDR3 sequences, roughly 27% of them found once; the top ten carry more than 6%. This record comes from a study of blood T cells in healthy people across ages. Study-wide findings and caveats: Unknown CMV status may confound age-related changes in expanded clones. TCR beta diversity per million T cells fell roughly linearly with age.

Trimming cost V 5 bases and J 1 base, with 15 bases left between them. The CDR3 runs 15 residues. Germline loops: CDR1 SEHNR, CDR2 FQNEAQ (reference sequence). The chain employs TRBV7-9 and TRBJ2-7; no reliable D call. The clonotype originates from a woman aged 25 to 39 in good health. The sample was blood. CDR3 loop: CASSTEVMGSYEQYF. The CDR3 DNA follows: TGTGCCAGCAGCACAGAGGTGATGGGTTCCTACGAGCAGTACTTC.